Shown below are 4 T cell receptor beta chains from a single sample sequenced in a study of T cell responses to AZD1222 COVID-19 vaccine. Only in-frame clones appear in the TCRdb table, and some are missing; sequencing was by immunoSEQ multiplex PCR. This sample has some 82,000 clones, with more than 80% found just once. The material sequenced was peripheral blood, taken on day 0 of AZD1222 vaccination. The receptor source for this set is an adult in good health.

V usage is TRBV4-1 and J usage is TRBJ2-7, with D unclear. CDR3 length: 14 residues. CDR1 is MGHRA, CDR2 YSYEKL, per germline. The ends were cut back, 0 bases at V and 3 bases at J, with 9 bases in the middle. The CDR3 sequence: CASSQDLQSYEQYF. CDR3 DNA sequence: TGCGCCAGCAGCCAAGATCTCCAGAGCTACGAGCAGTACTTC.

J is TRBJ2-7 and V is TRBV27; a weak D match, TRBD1 (5 bases). V lost 3 bases, J lost 2 bases, and 8 bases lay in between. There are 13 residues in the CDR3. Germline V CDR1 and CDR2: MNHEY, SMNVEV (reference sequence). For the CDR3, the DNA is TGTGCCAGCAGTTTCCAGGGCACCTACGAGCAGTACTTC. Translating it yields CASSFQGTYEQYF.

The V gene is TRBV11-2, the J gene TRBJ1-2, with 9 bases lining up with TRBD1. After removal of 3 bases from V and 7 bases from J, the junction contained 9 bases not matched to a gene. The germline CDR1 and CDR2 sequences are SGHAT and FQNNGV. This CDR3 region has 15 residues. CDR3 bases: TGTGCCAGCAGCTTGGGAGGGACAGGGATGGGTGGCTACACCTTC. Translating gives CASSLGGTGMGGYTF.

V is TRBV6-2 or TRBV6-3 and J is TRBJ1-5; the match to TRBD1 covers 9 bases. Germline trimming cut 2 bases from V and 2 bases from J; bases unmatched to any gene: 13. In germline, CDR1 is MNHEY, CDR2 SVGEGT. The length of the CDR3 is 19 residues. The CDR3 loop is CASSYPRRTGGARNQPQHF. CDR3 sequence (DNA): TGTGCCAGCAGTTACCCCCGAAGAACAGGGGGCGCGCGCAATCAGCCCCAGCATTTT.